This T cell receptor (beta chain) emerged from a study of T cells in Graves' hyperthyroidism and ophthalmopathy. Between the trimmed V and J ends, which lost 5 bases and 5 bases, there was a span of 19 bases. The CDR3 runs 15 residues. At least ten counts were recorded for this clonotype. The TCR beta CDR3 regions underwent amplification using RNA transcripts as the source. An initial round of RT-PCR targeting the TCR CDR3 relied on the HTBI primer set. MiXCR was run by TCRdb on the multiplex PCR reads, yielding one entry per CDR3 protein. The sample holds about 520,000 distinct CDR3 sequences; roughly a quarter are singletons and the top ten take around 10%.

This chain links TRBV12-3 or TRBV12-4 with TRBJ2-7, with D tentatively TRBD1 or TRBD2 (5 bases each). The material sequenced was blood. The receptor was isolated from a woman aged 30 to 39 with Graves' ophthalmopathy. The CDR3 DNA reads TGTGCCAGCAGTCACGGGGCCATTAAGATTCACGAGCAGTACTTC. It specifies CASSHGAIKIHEQYF.